This TCR beta chain was sequenced for a study of blood T cell repertoires in COVID-19. As for the study in general: The cDNA or gDNA used as material had been derived from T cells, B-cell-depleted T cells, or PBMCs.

Germline V gene lookup returns CDR1 MNHEY and CDR2 SMNVEV (reference sequence). This CDR3 spans 17 amino acids. V shed 5 bases and J shed 0 bases, with 17 bases lying between them. Here immunoSEQ multiplex PCR was the method, and the copy in TCRdb shows in-frame clones only, minus some. Seen here are about 260,000 clones, around 86% observed once, and the top ten hold around 8.8%. This chain uses TRBV27 with TRBJ1-5, with D perhaps TRBD1 (5 bases). Sequencing was done on a sample of peripheral blood. This TCR came from a man between 40 and 49 years old with active or convalescent COVID-19. This CDR3 is CASSKQGFGYSNQPQHF. For the CDR3, the DNA is TGTGCCAGCAGTAAGCAGGGTTTCGGCTATAGCAATCAGCCCCAGCATTTT.